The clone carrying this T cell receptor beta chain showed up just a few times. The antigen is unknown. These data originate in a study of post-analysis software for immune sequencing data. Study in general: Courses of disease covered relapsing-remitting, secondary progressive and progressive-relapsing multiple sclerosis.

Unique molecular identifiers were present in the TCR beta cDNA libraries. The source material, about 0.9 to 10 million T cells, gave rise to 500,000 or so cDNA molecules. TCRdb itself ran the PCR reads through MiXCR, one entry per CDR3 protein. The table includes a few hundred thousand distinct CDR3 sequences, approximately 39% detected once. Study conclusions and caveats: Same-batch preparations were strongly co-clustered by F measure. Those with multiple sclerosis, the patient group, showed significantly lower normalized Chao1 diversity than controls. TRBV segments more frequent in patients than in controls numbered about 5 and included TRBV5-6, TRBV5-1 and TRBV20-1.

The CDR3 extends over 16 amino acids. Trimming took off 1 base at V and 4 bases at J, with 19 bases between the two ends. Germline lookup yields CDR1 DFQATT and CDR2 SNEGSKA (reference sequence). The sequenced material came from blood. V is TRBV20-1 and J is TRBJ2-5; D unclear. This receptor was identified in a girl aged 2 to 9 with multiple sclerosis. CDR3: CSARGVPASPGETQYF. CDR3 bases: TGCAGTGCTAGAGGGGTCCCCGCTAGTCCGGGAGAGACCCAGTACTTC.